This passage covers 31 T cell receptor beta chains from one sample sequenced in a study of T cells in Graves' hyperthyroidism and ophthalmopathy. RNA transcripts served as the template for amplifying TCR beta CDR3 regions. HTBI primers drove first-round RT-PCR of the TCR CDR3. Each CDR3 protein is one row after TCRdb ran MiXCR on the multiplex PCR reads. The table has hundreds of thousands of distinct CDR3 sequences, 17% seen once. Sequencing was carried out using blood. These receptors all come from a woman aged 18-35 years with Graves' ophthalmopathy.

In its sample, this clonotype was seen once. A much larger clonotype is one base distant, so this may be a read error. The chain is built from TRBV5-5 and TRBJ2-7; possibly TRBD2 for D (6 bases). Deletions cut 4 bases from V and 5 bases from J, with 13 bases between. The CDR3 runs 13 residues. The germline V gene encodes CDR1 SGHKS and CDR2 YYEKEE (reference sequence). This chain's CDR3 is CASSGGIGHEQYF. In DNA form, the CDR3 reads TGTGCCAGCAGCGGGGGGATTGGGCACGAGCAGTACTTC.

Concerning this clonotype: This sequence may be a read error, since a much larger clone differs from it by one base. V usage is TRBV9 and J usage is TRBJ1-1; 8 bases agree with TRBD1. This CDR3 contains 13 residues. The germline gives CDR1 SGDLS, CDR2 YYNGEE. Written as DNA, the CDR3 is TGTGCCAGCAGCGTAGCAGAGGACAGGGTACCTCTCTTT. Encoded protein: CASSVAEDRVPLF.

This chain uses TRBV5-1 with TRBJ1-2; 8 bases are shared with TRBD1. With 3 bases clipped from V and 3 bases from J, the junction kept 7 bases outside the gene matches. The CDR3 is made up of 15 amino acids. CDR1 and CDR2 (germline): SGHRS, YFSETQ. Here the CDR3 DNA reads TGCGCCAGCAGCTATGGACAGGGTATGGACTATGGCTACACCTTC. Residues: CASSYGQGMDYGYTF.

The chain recombines TRBV7-3 with TRBJ2-3; perhaps TRBD2 as D (6 bases). The CDR3 is 14 residues long. V dropped 3 bases and J dropped 3 bases, with 10 bases sitting between them. Germline loops: CDR1 SGHTA, CDR2 FQGTGA. Written as DNA, the CDR3 is TGTGCCAGCAGCTTTGGGGGGTGGACAGATACGCAGTATTTT. Its protein is CASSFGGWTDTQYF. The full variable domain, rest sourced from reference TRBV7-3 and TRBJ2-3, is GAGVSQTPSNKVTEKGKYVELRCDPISGHTALYWYRQSLGQGPEFLIYFQGTGAADDSGLPNDRFFAVRPEGSVSTLKIQRTERGDSAVYLCASSFGGWTDTQYFGPGTRLTVL.

Worth noting for this clonotype: This clone may be a read error of a much larger clone one base away. A read error is likely, as this CDR3 ends without the conserved phenylalanine or tryptophan. The gene calls are TRBV25-1 and TRBJ2-1; 11 bases match TRBD2. Trimming at V came to 2 bases and at J to 0 bases, leaving 0 bases not matched to a gene. This CDR3 has 16 amino acids. Germline V gene data show CDR1 as MGHDK and CDR2 as SYGVNS. CDR3 nucleotide sequence: TGTGCCAGCAGTGAAACTAGCGGGAGCTCCTACAATGAGCAGTTCTCC. Protein sequence: CASSETSGSSYNEQFS.

This clonotype was seen more than once but under ten times. The V gene is TRBV20-1, the J gene TRBJ1-5, with a weak D call TRBD1 (6 bases). CDR1 and CDR2 (germline): DFQATT, SNEGSKA (reference sequence). This CDR3 has 16 residues. V lost 0 bases and J lost 3, with 15 bases in between. This CDR3 is CSARETGGVVNQPQHF. DNA of the CDR3: TGCAGTGCTAGAGAAACTGGGGGCGTTGTCAATCAGCCCCAGCATTTT.

This clonotype was observed at least ten times. The V and J genes are TRBV28 and TRBJ2-5; 7 positions match TRBD2. Germline CDR1 is MDHEN and CDR2 is SYDVKM. This CDR3 has 19 residues. V shed 6 bases and J 1 base; nucleotides not matched to a gene: 20. CDR3 nucleotide sequence: TGTGCCAGCAGCGCCCCCCCGATAGCGGGCAGGCTTTTCCAAGAGACCCAGTACTTC. It encodes CASSAPPIAGRLFQETQYF.

This clonotype was seen more than once but under ten times. CDR3 region: CASRGIPTRRHYGYTF. DNA of the CDR3: TGTGCCAGCAGGGGGATACCCACACGAAGGCACTATGGCTACACCTTC. The chain recombines TRBV28 with TRBJ1-2; the D is unclear. CDR1 and CDR2 (germline): MDHEN, SYDVKM. The V gene lost 6 bases and the J gene lost 3 bases, with 20 bases spanning the gap. This CDR3 has 16 amino acids.

This clonotype was recorded many times. The CDR3 spells CASSYGGANTEAFF. The CDR3 DNA follows: TGTGCCAGCAGTTACGGGGGCGCGAACACTGAAGCTTTCTTT. V usage is TRBV6-2 or TRBV6-3 and J usage is TRBJ1-1; the D gene is possibly TRBD1 (6 bases). The CDR3 is 14 residues long. V lost 2 bases to trimming and J lost 1 base, with 8 bases between them. CDR1 and CDR2 from the germline V gene are MNHEY and SVGEGT.

This clonotype has only a few counts. The chain couples TRBV5-6 to TRBJ1-2; D may be TRBD1 (5 bases). CDR3 size: 16 residues. CDR1 SGHDT and CDR2 YYEEEE come from the germline V gene. V was clipped by 0 bases and J by 5 bases, with 17 bases between them. The CDR3, as DNA: TGTGCCAGCAGCTTGGTAGTAGTCGGGAAGGGGTATGGCTACACCTTC. This encodes CASSLVVVGKGYGYTF.

Comment on this clonotype: This may be a read error: a much more frequent sequence differs by one nucleotide. This chain joins TRBV2 and TRBJ1-5, with a tentative D call TRBD1 (6 bases). The CDR3 extends over 15 amino acids. Germline V gives CDR1 SNHLY, CDR2 FYNNEI. The CDR3 sequence: CASSGGAPGNQPRHF. As DNA, the CDR3 is TGTGCCAGCAGTGGGGGGGCGCCGGGCAATCAGCCCCGGCATTTT.

This chain joins TRBV6-5 and TRBJ2-7; 13 bases fit TRBD2. CDR1 is MNHEY, CDR2 SVGAGI, per germline. Losses at the gene ends were 2 bases for V and 3 bases for J; bases not matched to a gene: 1. The CDR3 runs 15 residues. CDR3 residues: CASSYRTSGSYEQYF. DNA for the CDR3: TGTGCCAGCAGTTACAGGACTAGCGGGAGCTACGAGCAGTACTTC.

The gene calls are TRBV27 and TRBJ2-2, with D possibly TRBD2 on 6 matching bases. This CDR3 is 15 amino acids long. Trimming took off 1 base at V and 4 bases at J, with 10 bases between the two ends. Per germline, CDR1 MNHEY and CDR2 SMNVEV (reference sequence). DNA for the CDR3: TGTGCCAGCAGTTTATGGGGAGGCCCCACCGGGGAGCTGTTTTTT. Translation gives CASSLWGGPTGELFF.

Many counts were recorded for this clonotype. The chain has TRBV20-1 and TRBJ2-5; D might be TRBD2 (5 bases). The CDR3 runs to 15 residues. Germline CDR1 reads DFQATT; CDR2 reads SNEGSKA (reference sequence). V shed 2 bases and J shed 5 bases, with 18 bases lying between them. The DNA for the CDR3 is TGCAGTGCTAGAACCGGAAATGAGGGCATGGAGACCCAGTACTTC. Translating it yields CSARTGNEGMETQYF.

This clonotype was detected many times. The chain combines TRBV7-2 with TRBJ1-1; D unclear. The CDR3 consists of 15 residues. Looked up from germline, CDR1 is SGHTA and CDR2 is FQGNSA. V was cut by 2 bases and J by 1 base, with 11 bases left in between. The CDR3 region has the DNA TGTGCCAGCAGCTTAAGTTGGACTCCGAACACTGAAGCTTTCTTT. Translating gives CASSLSWTPNTEAFF.

This clonotype was observed at least ten times. The genes are TRBV7-2 and TRBJ2-5; no clear D gene. V was shortened by 5 bases and J by 5 bases, with 12 bases between the two germline ends. Per germline, CDR1 SGHTA and CDR2 FQGNSA. The CDR3 covers 13 residues. The CDR3 sequence is CASSRMVGETQYF. CDR3 in DNA: TGTGCCAGCAGCCGCATGGTAGGGGAGACCCAGTACTTC.

This clonotype was seen many times. The genes are TRBV28 and TRBJ2-5; 10 nucleotides line up with TRBD2. This CDR3 spans 16 amino acids. Germline values: CDR1 MDHEN, CDR2 SYDVKM. Unmatched junction bases numbered 12, after V lost 4 bases and J lost 7 bases. Here the CDR3 reads CASSSTPSGGFVTQYF. The CDR3 DNA reads as TGTGCCAGCAGTTCTACCCCTAGCGGGGGTTTCGTGACCCAGTACTTC.

This clonotype was found many times. The rearrangement links TRBV18 to TRBJ2-5, with TRBD2 matching over 10 bases. Germline V gene sequence: CDR1 KGHSH, CDR2 LQKENI. V lost 2 bases to trimming and J lost 12 bases; unmatched junction nucleotides: 6. The CDR3 has 13 amino acids. The CDR3 sequence: CASSPSSGGVEYF. In DNA, the CDR3 is TGTGCCAGCTCACCATCAAGCGGGGGGGTCGAGTACTTC. Supplemented by reference TRBV18 and TRBJ2-5, the full variable domain reads NAGVMQNPRHLVRRRGQEARLRCSPMKGHSHVYWYRQLPEEGLKFMVYLQKENIIDESGMPKERFSAEFPKEGPSILRIQQVVRGDSAAYFCASSPSSGGVEYFGPGTRLLVL.

The V call is TRBV19, the J call TRBJ1-5; D might be TRBD1 (5 bases). The V gene's germline CDR1 is LNHDA and CDR2 SQIVND (reference sequence). V lost 3 bases and J lost 5, with 14 bases in between. The CDR3 has 15 amino acids. In DNA form, the CDR3 reads TGTGCCAGTAGTATGATAGCGGGGGTTCATCAGCCCCAGCATTTT. This codes for CASSMIAGVHQPQHF.

This clonotype was observed a few times. The chain has TRBV28 and TRBJ1-4, with D perhaps matching TRBD1 (5 bases). Germline V gene sequence: CDR1 MDHEN, CDR2 SYDVKM. CDR3 length equals 15 residues. V lost 1 base and J lost 5, with 11 bases in between. CDR3 DNA sequence: TGTGCCAGCAGTTTATTAGGGGCCAGAAATGAAAAACTGTTTTTT. Its protein is CASSLLGARNEKLFF.

This chain uses TRBV7-9 with TRBJ1-5, with a tentative D call TRBD1 (6 bases). From germline, CDR1 is SEHNR and CDR2 FQNEAQ (reference sequence). The CDR3 length is 16 residues. Trimming pared 5 bases from V and 0 bases from J, leaving 14 bases between. The chain's CDR3 is CASSPLPGDSNQPQHF. Written as DNA, the CDR3 is TGTGCCAGCAGCCCCTTACCAGGGGATAGCAATCAGCCCCAGCATTTT.

In this sample, this clonotype turned up a few times. V gene TRBV20-1 combines with J gene TRBJ1-5; D call uncertain. V lost 6 bases, J lost 0 bases, and 18 bases lay in between. CDR1 DFQATT and CDR2 SNEGSKA come from the germline V gene (reference sequence). There are 16 residues in the CDR3. This CDR3 reads CSAIERAGVSNQPQHF. CDR3 nucleotide sequence: TGCAGTGCCATAGAGAGGGCAGGAGTTAGCAATCAGCCCCAGCATTTT.

This clonotype has more than one count but fewer than ten. The V call is TRBV12-3 or TRBV12-4, the J call TRBJ1-3; 7 bases fit TRBD1. V gave up 7 bases and J gave up 0 bases; unmatched junction bases: 12. CDR3 length equals 17 residues. This CDR3 reads CASNPTIGTVSGNTIYF. The CDR3 DNA reads TGTGCCAGCAATCCCACAATAGGGACAGTCTCTGGAAACACCATATATTTT.

This clonotype was detected ten times or more. This chain joins TRBV7-9 and TRBJ2-7; D is uncertain. Trimming shortened V by 4 bases and J by 0 bases, and 16 bases separated the two germline ends. Germline V CDR1 and CDR2: SEHNR, FQNEAQ (reference sequence). The CDR3 length is 16 residues. This CDR3 reads CASSSTSAGDSYEQYF. The CDR3 DNA reads as TGTGCCAGCAGCTCAACATCGGCAGGCGACTCCTACGAGCAGTACTTC. The full variable domain, rest sourced from reference TRBV7-9 and TRBJ2-7, is DTGVSQNPRHKITKRGQNVTFRCDPISEHNRLYWYRQTLGQGPEFLTYFQNEAQLEKSRLLSDRFSAERPKGSFSTLEIQRTEQGDSAMYLCASSSTSAGDSYEQYFGPGTRLTVT.

This clonotype came up a few times. The chain employs TRBV7-3 and TRBJ2-1; TRBD2 is a possible D gene (6 bases). The CDR3 totals 14 residues. Trimming removed 5 bases at V and 6 bases at J, with 14 bases between. Germline V gene lookup returns CDR1 SGHTA and CDR2 FQGTGA. CDR3 bases: TGTGCCAGCAGCCCCACTGGGAGGTTCAATGAGCAGTTCTTC. Its protein is CASSPTGRFNEQFF.

Many counts were recorded for this clonotype. The V gene is TRBV2, the J gene TRBJ1-2; no firm D call. Germline-derived CDR1 and CDR2 are SNHLY and FYNNEI. Trimming cost V 2 bases and J 8 bases, with 15 bases left between them. The CDR3 is 14 amino acids. The DNA for the CDR3 is TGTGCCAGCAGTGAAAAAGAGATAGGGCAGGGCTACACCTTC. It specifies CASSEKEIGQGYTF.

This clonotype was counted a few times. The V call is TRBV7-9, the J call TRBJ1-3; possibly TRBD1 for D (5 bases). Trimming took 5 bases from V and 0 from J, leaving 14 bases between them. The CDR3 contains 16 residues. Germline CDR1 is SEHNR and CDR2 is FQNEAQ (reference sequence). CDR3 nucleotides: TGTGCCAGCAGCGCGACAGACATGATCTCTGGAAACACCATATATTTT. Translating gives CASSATDMISGNTIYF.

The chain carries TRBV29-1 and TRBJ2-5; D is unresolved. This CDR3 comprises 13 residues. In germline, CDR1 is SQVTM, CDR2 ANQGSEA. Trimming cost V 3 bases and J 0 bases, with 8 bases left between them. The CDR3 DNA sequence: TGCAGCGTTGACGCCAGAAACCAAGAGACCCAGTACTTC. Its protein is CSVDARNQETQYF. Using reference TRBV29-1 and TRBJ2-5 for the parts outside the CDR3, the full variable domain is SAVISQKPSRDICQRGTSLTIQCQVDSQVTMMFWYRQQPGQSLTLIATANQGSEATYESGFVIDKFPISRPNLTFSTLTVSNMSPEDSSIYLCSVDARNQETQYFGPGTRLLVL.

In this sample, this clonotype turned up many times. V usage is TRBV30 and J usage is TRBJ1-1; D is ambiguous. CDR3 length: 13 residues. From germline, CDR1 is GTSNPN and CDR2 SVGIG (reference sequence). With 0 bases removed from V and 0 bases from J, the gap between germline ends came to 5 bases. This CDR3 reads CAWSVLMNTEAFF. In DNA, the CDR3 is TGTGCCTGGAGTGTACTAATGAACACTGAAGCTTTCTTT.

This clonotype was counted at least ten times. This chain uses TRBV3-1 with TRBJ2-1, with 7 bases fitting TRBD1. CDR3 length equals 16 residues. Germline CDR1 is LGHDT and CDR2 is YNNKEL (reference sequence). The junction had 6 bases not matched to a gene; V was cut back by 3 bases and J by 1 base. The CDR3 here is CASSHNNRGSYNEQFF. CDR3 nucleotides: TGTGCCAGCAGCCACAATAACAGGGGTTCCTACAATGAGCAGTTCTTC.

This clonotype was observed at least ten times. This rearrangement joins TRBV28 to TRBJ2-2; possibly TRBD1 for D (6 bases). Trimming took off 3 bases at V and 4 bases at J, with 12 bases between the two ends. Germline lookup yields CDR1 MDHEN and CDR2 SYDVKM. The CDR3 runs 15 residues. The CDR3 here is CASSFWGLSTGELFF. The CDR3 DNA sequence: TGTGCCAGCAGTTTCTGGGGGCTCTCCACCGGGGAGCTGTTTTTT.